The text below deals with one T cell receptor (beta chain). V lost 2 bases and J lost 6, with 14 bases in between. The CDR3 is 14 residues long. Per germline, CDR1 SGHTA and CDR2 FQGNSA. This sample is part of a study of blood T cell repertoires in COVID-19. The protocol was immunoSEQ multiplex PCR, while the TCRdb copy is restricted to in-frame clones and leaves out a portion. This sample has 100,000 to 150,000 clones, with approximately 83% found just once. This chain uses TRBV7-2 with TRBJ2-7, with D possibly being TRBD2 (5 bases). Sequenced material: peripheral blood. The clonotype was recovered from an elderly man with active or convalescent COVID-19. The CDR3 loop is CASSLNLRGTEQYF. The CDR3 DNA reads TGTGCCAGCAGCTTAAATTTACGGGGAACCGAGCAGTACTTC.